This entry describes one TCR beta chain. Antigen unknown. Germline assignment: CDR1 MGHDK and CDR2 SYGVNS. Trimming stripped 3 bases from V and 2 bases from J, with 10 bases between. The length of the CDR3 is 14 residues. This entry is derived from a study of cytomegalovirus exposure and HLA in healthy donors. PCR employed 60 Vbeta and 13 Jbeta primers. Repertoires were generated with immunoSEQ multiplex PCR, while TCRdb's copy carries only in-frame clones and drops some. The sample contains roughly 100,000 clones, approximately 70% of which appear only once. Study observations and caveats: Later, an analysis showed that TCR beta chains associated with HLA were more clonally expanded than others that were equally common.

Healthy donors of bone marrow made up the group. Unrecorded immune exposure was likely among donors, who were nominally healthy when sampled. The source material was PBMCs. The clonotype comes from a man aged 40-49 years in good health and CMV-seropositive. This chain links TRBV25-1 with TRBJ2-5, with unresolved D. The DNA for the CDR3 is TGTGCCAGCAGTGATCCTACAGTACAAGAGACCCAGTACTTC. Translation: CASSDPTVQETQYF.